This T cell receptor beta chain was obtained from a study of T cells in localized non-small cell lung cancer. Assay used: immunoSEQ multiplex PCR; TCRdb lists only in-frame clones, some missing. Of 70,000 or so clones in the sample, less than 85% were seen once. Germline V CDR1 and CDR2: SGHKS, YYEKEE (reference sequence). V gave up 6 bases and J gave up 0 bases, with 12 bases separating them. There are 14 residues in the CDR3. This clone appeared once. The specimen was peripheral blood, collected before any cancer treatment. The sequence derives from a female donor over 55 with stage I lung adenocarcinoma. The rearrangement uses TRBV5-5 and TRBJ1-1; tentatively, D is TRBD1 (6 bases). The CDR3: CASTKTGLNTEAFF. CDR3 nucleotide sequence: TGTGCCAGCACCAAGACAGGACTGAACACTGAAGCTTTCTTT. Based on the CDR3 plus reference TRBV5-5 and TRBJ1-1, the full variable domain is DAGVTQSPTHLIKTRGQQVTLRCSPISGHKSVSWYQQVLGQGPQFIFQYYEKEERGRGNFPDRFSARQFPNYSSELNVNALLLGDSALYLCASTKTGLNTEAFFGQGTRLTVV.